This T cell receptor (beta chain) was captured by sequencing in a study of read filtering for tumor transcriptome and immune sequencing (dated by TCRdb to about 2020). For the wider study: The cohort had around 18 male and 14 female patients with a mean age of about 66 years, ranging from about 45 to 85. One of the main goals was to work out a read-filtering strategy for immune repertoire data, in particular whether clonotypes backed by only a single read should be removed. Using the same bone marrow samples, the study compared TCR repertoires obtained by targeted immune repertoire sequencing with those obtained by bulk whole-transcriptome sequencing. After DNase treatment, whole-transcriptome libraries were prepared using the TruSeq RNA Access Library Prep Kit. By revised international staging, roughly eight patients were R-ISS I, 15 to 20 were R-ISS II and over five were R-ISS III. TCR-region mapped reads per sample ranged from about 3.5 to 11 million with IR-seq versus only 85 to 1273 with RNA-seq.

TCR libraries were built from 300 to 450 ng RNA with the Immunoverse kit, using molecular barcoded adaptors covering alpha/delta and beta/gamma chains. The same RNA used for transcriptome sequencing was used for TCR library preparation. Sequencing of TCR libraries was carried out on an Illumina HiSeq 4000 with 2 x 150 cycles. Per the authors' processing: With MiXCR, TCR reads were aligned to human V, D, J and C references and assembled into CDR3 clonotypes, with quality filtering and error correction included. Clonotype counts and gene usage diversity were analyzed with the tcR package in R. For inspection of raw mapping reads, RNA-seq reads were mapped by STAR aligner version 2.5.3a onto GRCh37 of the human genome. To test how sequencing depth affected the clonotypes detected, IR-seq fastq files were randomly downsampled with Seqtk 1.3. TCRdb handled the public reads itself, with Q25 trimming in fastp and clone calling in MiXCR, and kept productive beta chains. Here each entry gathers all rows of one CDR3 protein and keeps the most common genes and DNA. These V and J calls are TCRdb output, not the study's own analysis. Counted in this sample were 100,000 to 150,000 distinct CDR3 sequences; approximately 13% of them appeared once. 7.5% to 10% of the sample is held by the ten biggest clonotypes.

Bone marrow was sampled from every patient at the time of active disease. Bone marrow mononuclear cells were isolated by Ficoll-Hypaque density gradient centrifugation. To remove myeloma plasma cells, the cells were labeled with CD138 magnetic microbeads on a MACS separator, and CD138-negative cells were then collected by negative selection. The purity of the isolated cells was checked by flow cytometry with CD138 antibodies on an Attune NxT. Total RNA was extracted using TRIzol reagent and was quantified on a NanoDrop spectrophotometer. For each patient, the CD138-negative bone marrow sample underwent paired RNA-seq and IR-seq. General conclusions and limits of the study: Compared with RNA-seq, IR-seq captured clonotypes at much higher depth and more reliably, and a smaller IR-seq throughput was enough to identify most shared clonotypes. The correlation between IR-seq and RNA-seq shared clonotype proportions rose when single-read clonotypes were removed. In IR-seq, single-read clonotypes were approximately 81% of clonotypes but around 3.6% of total reads; in RNA-seq they were about 70% of clonotypes and 35% to 55% of reads. The sorted CD138-negative fraction was a mixed bone marrow immune population, not purified T cells.

Turning to this clonotype: This clone's antigen is unknown. One end of the junction does not line up with germline, which may come from a read error.

The CDR3 holds 14 amino acids from the cysteine to the phenylalanine. CDR3 DNA only is kept here, 42 bases in frame from base 1. The sequencing input was a population of CD138-negative cells sorted from bone marrow. In the paper's terms, the cell subset or site label means: bone marrow mononuclear cells depleted of CD138+ plasma/myeloma cells by negative magnetic selection. The chain employs TRBV12-3 or TRBV12-4 and TRBJ2-7; 8 nucleotides in the junction match TRBD1. This receptor was identified in a donor aged 40 or over with multiple myeloma. The bases read TGTGCCAGCAGTTCGACCGGGACAGGCTATGAGCAGGACTTC. Translated, this is CASSSTGTGYEQDF.